This T cell receptor (beta chain) was retrieved from a study of T cells after yellow fever vaccination. In the study overall: SMART-Seq v4 Ultra Low Input handled preparation of low-cell-number fractions.

This clonotype was counted many times. The antigen is unknown. This CDR3 is built from 17 residues. V was clipped by 3 bases and J by 0 bases, with 14 bases between them. Germline V lookup: CDR1 SEHNR, CDR2 FQNEAQ (reference sequence). The study made its TCR cDNA through 5'RACE template switching. That step introduced a universal primer site along with UMIs. MiXCR, run by TCRdb on the 5' RACE reads, gives a single entry per CDR3 protein. The sample holds tens of thousands of distinct CDR3 sequences, more than 5% seen once. Study observations and caveats: CD4 and CD8 compartments shared a small share of clonotypes. Once the booster was given, most primary-vaccination clones reappeared, at 95% to 97% for CD4 and approximately 88% for CD8.

Sequencing used CD8+ T cells sorted from PBMCs, obtained 10 days after the yellow fever booster vaccination. This TCR was sampled from a man aged 30-40 years who received the YFV17D yellow fever vaccine. The rearrangement joins TRBV7-9 to TRBJ2-2, with a possible D match to TRBD1 (5 bases). CDR3 nucleotide sequence: TGTGCCAGCAGCTTCCCAACGACAGCAGCGAACACCGGGGAGCTGTTTTTT. It specifies CASSFPTTAANTGELFF.